The next 10 T cell receptor beta chains were all read from a single sample in a study of T cell changes during pregnancy in multiple sclerosis. Sequenced by immunoSEQ multiplex PCR; TCRdb stores in-frame clones only, minus some. The sample shows 35,000 to 40,000 clones, more than 85% of them seen only once. The sample consisted of CD8+ T cells from peripheral blood mononuclear cells, taken in the third trimester of pregnancy. Receptor source: a female donor with multiple sclerosis, enrolled in a pregnancy study.

V and J are TRBV6-4 and TRBJ1-5; no definite D call. The V gene's germline CDR1 is MRHNA and CDR2 SNTAGT. V was shortened by 2 bases and J by 0 bases, with 11 bases between the two germline ends. This CDR3 comprises 16 residues. The CDR3 coding sequence is TGTGCCAGCAGTGACCTCAGGATCTTTAGCAATCAGCCCCAGCATTTT. It codes for CASSDLRIFSNQPQHF.

This chain uses TRBV27 with TRBJ2-7, with 9 nucleotides matching TRBD2. Germline V lookup: CDR1 MNHEY, CDR2 SMNVEV (reference sequence). This CDR3 is built from 16 residues. V was clipped by 1 base and J by 6 bases; unmatched bases: 10. CDR3 bases: TGTGCCAGCAGTTTATTTAGCGGGAGTAGAGTATTCGAGCAGTACTTC. This gives the protein CASSLFSGSRVFEQYF.

Worth noting for this clone: Other DNA sequences from this sample encode an identical CDR3 as well. This chain uses TRBV4-3 with TRBJ2-7; 8 bases are shared with TRBD2. CDR1 and CDR2 (germline): LGHNA, YSLEER. V shed 0 bases, J shed 4 bases, and the junction held 5 bases outside the gene matches. This CDR3 is built from 15 residues. Here the CDR3 DNA reads TGCGCCAGCAGCCAAGATCCAGCGGGAGCTTACGAGCAGTACTTC. Translated, it gives CASSQDPAGAYEQYF.

V and J are TRBV5-8 and TRBJ2-1; TRBD2 matches at 10 bases. V lost 3 bases to trimming and J lost 4 bases; unmatched junction nucleotides: 4. Germline CDR1 reads SGHTS; CDR2 reads YDEGEE. This CDR3 spans 15 amino acids. CDR3 bases: TGTGCCAGCAGCTCCGGGACTAGCGAGTACAATGAGCAGTTCTTC. Its protein product is CASSSGTSEYNEQFF. Full variable domain (outside the CDR3, taken from reference TRBV5-8 and TRBJ2-1): EAGVTQSPTHLIKTRGQQATLRCSPISGHTSVYWYQQALGLGLQFLLWYDEGEERNRGNFPPRFSGRQFPNYSSELNVNALELEDSALYLCASSSGTSEYNEQFFGPGTRLTVL.

V is TRBV7-3 and J is TRBJ2-1, with TRBD1 matching 8 bases. Germline V gene data show CDR1 as SGHTA and CDR2 as FQGTGA. This CDR3 has 15 residues. After removal of 5 bases from V and 5 bases from J, the junction contained 8 bases not matched to a gene. This CDR3 is CASSKQGEKNNEQFF. CDR3 bases: TGTGCCAGCAGCAAACAGGGGGAGAAGAACAATGAGCAGTTCTTC.

The rearrangement joins TRBV4-3 to TRBJ2-3; no clear D gene. Per germline, CDR1 LGHNA and CDR2 YSLEER. With 0 bases removed from V and 5 bases from J, the gap between germline ends came to 18 bases. The CDR3 is 17 residues long. This CDR3 is CASSQDRVVDFQDTQYF. DNA for the CDR3: TGCGCCAGCAGCCAAGATCGAGTGGTCGATTTCCAAGATACGCAGTATTTT.

This sequence joins TRBV27 and TRBJ1-1; 9 nucleotides line up with TRBD1. With V trimmed by 3 bases and J by 4 bases, 9 bases remained unmatched. CDR3 length: 16 amino acids. The germline gives CDR1 MNHEY, CDR2 SMNVEV (reference sequence). The chain's CDR3 is CASSFTGQGLVTEAFF. As DNA, the CDR3 is TGTGCCAGCAGTTTTACGGGACAGGGTTTGGTCACTGAAGCTTTCTTT.

The genes are TRBV7-8 and TRBJ1-1, with a tentative D call TRBD1 (5 bases). Germline V gene sequence: CDR1 SGHVS, CDR2 FQNEAQ. This CDR3 is 13 amino acids long. V lost 5 bases and J lost 4, with 11 bases in between. CDR3 loop: CASSPETATEAFF. In DNA form, the CDR3 reads TGTGCCAGCAGCCCGGAGACAGCCACTGAAGCTTTCTTT.

This sequence joins TRBV28 and TRBJ1-2; 10 positions match TRBD1. Germline V gene lookup returns CDR1 MDHEN and CDR2 SYDVKM. The length of the CDR3 is 19 residues. V dropped 0 bases and J dropped 4; count of bases not matched to a gene: 14. Here the CDR3 reads CASSLWGGGDRGRIYGYTF. The CDR3 coding sequence is TGTGCCAGCAGTTTATGGGGGGGCGGGGACAGGGGACGGATCTATGGCTACACCTTC.

This clone was counted a single time. The chain links TRBV21-1 to TRBJ2-1; the table calls TRBD2, which could not be checked here. TRBV21-1 is flagged as a pseudogene. The CDR3 has 16 residues. CDR3 nucleotide sequence: TGTGCCAGCAGCAAAAGGGGAGGGGGACGGTTGAATGAGCAGTTCTTC. Translation gives CASSKRGGGRLNEQFF.